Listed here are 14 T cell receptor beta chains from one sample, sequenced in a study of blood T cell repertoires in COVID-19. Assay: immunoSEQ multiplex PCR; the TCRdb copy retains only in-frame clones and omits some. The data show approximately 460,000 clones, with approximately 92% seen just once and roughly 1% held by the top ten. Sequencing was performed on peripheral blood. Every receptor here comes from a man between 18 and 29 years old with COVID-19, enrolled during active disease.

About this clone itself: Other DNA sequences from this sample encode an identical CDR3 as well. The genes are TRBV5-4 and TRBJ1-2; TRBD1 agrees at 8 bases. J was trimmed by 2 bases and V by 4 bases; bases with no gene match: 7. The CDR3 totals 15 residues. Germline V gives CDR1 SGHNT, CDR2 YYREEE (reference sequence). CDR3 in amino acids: CASSPRQGRNYGYTF. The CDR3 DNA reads TGTGCCAGCAGCCCGAGACAGGGGAGGAACTATGGCTACACCTTC.

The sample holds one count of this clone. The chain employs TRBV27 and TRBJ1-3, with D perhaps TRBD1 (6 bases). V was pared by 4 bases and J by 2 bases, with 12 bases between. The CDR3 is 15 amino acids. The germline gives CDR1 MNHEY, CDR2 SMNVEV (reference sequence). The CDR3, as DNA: TGTGCCAGCAGTTCCACAGGGCCCCCTGGAAACACCATATATTTT. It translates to CASSSTGPPGNTIYF.

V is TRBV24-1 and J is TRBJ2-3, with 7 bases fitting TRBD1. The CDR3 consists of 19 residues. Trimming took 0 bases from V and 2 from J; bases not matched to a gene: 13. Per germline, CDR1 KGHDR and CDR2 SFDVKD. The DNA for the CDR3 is TGTGCCACCAGTGATTTGTTAGTCTATGAGACAGGGATCACAGATACGCAGTATTTT. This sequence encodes CATSDLLVYETGITDTQYF.

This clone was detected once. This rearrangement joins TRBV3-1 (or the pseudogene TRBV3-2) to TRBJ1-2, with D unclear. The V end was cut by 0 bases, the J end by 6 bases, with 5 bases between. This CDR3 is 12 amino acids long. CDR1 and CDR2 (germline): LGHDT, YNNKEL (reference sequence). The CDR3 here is CASSQDTDGYTF. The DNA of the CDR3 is TGTGCCAGCAGCCAAGATACGGATGGCTACACCTTC.

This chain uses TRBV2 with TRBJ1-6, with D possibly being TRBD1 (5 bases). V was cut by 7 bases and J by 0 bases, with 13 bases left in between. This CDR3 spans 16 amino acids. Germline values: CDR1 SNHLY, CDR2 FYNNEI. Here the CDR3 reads CASIRTWGSYNSPLHF. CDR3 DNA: TGTGCCAGCATCCGGACATGGGGCTCCTATAATTCACCCCTCCACTTT.

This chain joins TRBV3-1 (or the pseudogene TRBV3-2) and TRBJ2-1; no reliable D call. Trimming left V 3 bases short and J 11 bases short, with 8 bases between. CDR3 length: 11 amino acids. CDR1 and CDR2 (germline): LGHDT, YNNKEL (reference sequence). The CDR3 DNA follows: TGTGCCAGCAGCCAGCAGGAAAAGCAGTTCTTC. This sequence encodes CASSQQEKQFF.

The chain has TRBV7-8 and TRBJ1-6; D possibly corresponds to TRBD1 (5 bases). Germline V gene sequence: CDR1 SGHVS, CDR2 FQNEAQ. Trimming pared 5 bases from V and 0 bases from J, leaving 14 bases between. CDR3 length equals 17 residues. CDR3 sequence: CASSPGGGSSYNSPLHF. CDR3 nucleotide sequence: TGTGCCAGCAGCCCTGGCGGGGGAAGCTCCTATAATTCACCCCTCCACTTT.

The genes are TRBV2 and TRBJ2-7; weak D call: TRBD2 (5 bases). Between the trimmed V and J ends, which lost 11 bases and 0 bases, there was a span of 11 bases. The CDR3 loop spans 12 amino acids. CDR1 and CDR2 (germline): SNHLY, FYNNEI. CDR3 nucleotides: TGTGCCTCGTCCGGGAACTCCTACGAGCAGTACTTC. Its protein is CASSGNSYEQYF.

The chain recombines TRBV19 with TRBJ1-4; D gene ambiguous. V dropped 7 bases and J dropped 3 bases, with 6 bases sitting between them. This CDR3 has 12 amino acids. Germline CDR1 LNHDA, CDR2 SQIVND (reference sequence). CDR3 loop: CASKAPNEKLFF. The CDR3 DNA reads TGTGCCAGTAAAGCCCCTAATGAAAAACTGTTTTTT.

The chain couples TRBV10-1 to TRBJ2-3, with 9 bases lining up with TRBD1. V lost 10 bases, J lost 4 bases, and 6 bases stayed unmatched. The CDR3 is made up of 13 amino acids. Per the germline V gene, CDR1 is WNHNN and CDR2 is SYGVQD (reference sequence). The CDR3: CATRTGDADTQYF. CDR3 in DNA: TGCGCCACCCGGACAGGGGATGCAGATACGCAGTATTTT.

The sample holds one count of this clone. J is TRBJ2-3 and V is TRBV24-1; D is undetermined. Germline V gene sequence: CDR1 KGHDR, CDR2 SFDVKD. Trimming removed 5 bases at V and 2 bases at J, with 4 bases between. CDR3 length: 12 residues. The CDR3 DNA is TGTGCCACCAGTGCTTACACAGATACGCAGTATTTT. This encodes CATSAYTDTQYF.

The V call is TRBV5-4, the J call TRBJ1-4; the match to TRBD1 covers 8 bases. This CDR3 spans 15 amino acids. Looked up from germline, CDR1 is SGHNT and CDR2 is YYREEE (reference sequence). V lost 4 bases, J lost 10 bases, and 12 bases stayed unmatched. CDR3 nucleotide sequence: TGTGCCAGCAGCAGCGACAGGGGAGAAGGCGTAAAACTGTTTTTT. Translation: CASSSDRGEGVKLFF. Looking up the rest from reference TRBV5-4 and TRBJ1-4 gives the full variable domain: ETGVTQSPTHLIKTRGQQVTLRCSSQSGHNTVSWYQQALGQGPQFIFQYYREEENGRGNFPPRFSGLQFPNYSSELNVNALELDDSALYLCASSSDRGEGVKLFFGSGTQLSVL.

This CDR3 is CASSVGVNTGELFF. The CDR3 region has the DNA TGTGCCAGCAGTGTGGGAGTTAACACCGGGGAGCTGTTTTTT. The chain links TRBV6-4 to TRBJ2-2; weak D call: TRBD2 (5 bases). V shed 4 bases and J shed 2 bases, with 8 bases lying between them. The CDR3 totals 14 residues. The V gene's germline CDR1 is MRHNA and CDR2 SNTAGT.

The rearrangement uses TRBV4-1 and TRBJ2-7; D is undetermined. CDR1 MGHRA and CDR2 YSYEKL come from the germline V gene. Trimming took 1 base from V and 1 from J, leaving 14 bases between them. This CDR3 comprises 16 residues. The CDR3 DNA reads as TGCGCCAGCAGCCAAGCAGGCCACCGAGAATCCTACGAGCAGTACTTC. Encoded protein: CASSQAGHRESYEQYF.